This entry lists 19 T cell receptor beta chains sequenced from one sample in a study of blood T cell repertoires in COVID-19. Clones were read by immunoSEQ multiplex PCR, and TCRdb kept only the in-frame ones, dropping some. The top ten hold approximately 36% of the sample, which has about 28,000 clones, 76% seen once. Sequenced input: peripheral blood. Receptors were obtained from a man in his 70s with acute or convalescent COVID-19.

V and J are TRBV18 and TRBJ2-7; 7 bases align to TRBD1. CDR1 is KGHSH, CDR2 LQKENI, per germline. This CDR3 comprises 12 residues. The junction had 5 bases not matched to a gene; V was cut back by 6 bases and J by 6 bases. CDR3 amino acids: CASSKGGPEQYF. The DNA of the CDR3 is TGTGCCAGCTCCAAAGGGGGCCCCGAGCAGTACTTC.

The J gene is TRBJ2-7, the V gene TRBV5-1; D ambiguous. Germline V gene sequence: CDR1 SGHRS, CDR2 YFSETQ. The CDR3 length is 15 residues. Trimming shortened V by 5 bases and J by 0 bases, and 15 bases separated the two germline ends. CDR3 sequence (DNA): TGCGCCAGCAGTCCCGTCTACAGAAGCTCCTACGAGCAGTACTTC. It codes for CASSPVYRSSYEQYF.

This chain uses TRBV21-1 with TRBJ2-7; TRBD2 reflects the table's D call only, with no check against the DNA. TRBV21-1 is marked as a pseudogene. This CDR3 spans 19 amino acids. CDR3 nucleotides: TGTGCCAGCAGCATCGAAAGAGGAGTAATATTTACCTTCTCCTACGAGCAGTACTTC. Translated, it gives CASSIERGVIFTFSYEQYF.

The genes are TRBV30 and TRBJ2-7, with a tentative D call TRBD1 (5 bases). Germline V gene data show CDR1 as GTSNPN and CDR2 as SVGIG (reference sequence). The CDR3 is 15 amino acids. V shed 5 bases and J shed 6 bases, with 23 bases lying between them. CDR3 in DNA: TGTGCCTGGGTTCCTTCTCAGGGTTTTATGAGCGAGCAGTACTTC. It encodes CAWVPSQGFMSEQYF.

This rearrangement joins TRBV9 to TRBJ1-6; D possibly corresponds to TRBD1 (5 bases). The germline gives CDR1 SGDLS, CDR2 YYNGEE. This CDR3 is built from 15 residues. V was pared by 0 bases and J by 10 bases, with 14 bases between. CDR3 bases: TGTGCCAGCAGCGTAGAGGCCAGGGAAGGATCACCCCTCCACTTT. It encodes CASSVEAREGSPLHF.

This clone was observed a few times. This chain uses TRBV11-3 with TRBJ2-6; perhaps TRBD1 as D (5 bases). The germline V gene encodes CDR1 SGHNT and CDR2 YENEEA. CDR3 length: 15 amino acids. The V and J ends lost 5 bases and 1 base respectively, with 9 bases between them. CDR3 in amino acids: CASSPPGSGANVLTF. The CDR3 coding sequence is TGTGCCAGCAGCCCACCAGGGTCTGGGGCCAACGTCCTGACTTTC.

V is TRBV9 and J is TRBJ2-5; D might be TRBD2 (5 bases). V lost 0 bases to trimming and J lost 1 base, with 7 bases between them. This CDR3 comprises 14 residues. Germline V gives CDR1 SGDLS, CDR2 YYNGEE. The CDR3 coding sequence is TGTGCCAGCAGCGTAGGTCGGGGCCAAGAGACCCAGTACTTC. Translated, it gives CASSVGRGQETQYF.

CDR3 protein: CASLTGLAGNTIYF. The CDR3 DNA follows: TGTGCCAGCTTAACGGGGCTAGCGGGAAACACCATATATTTT. This chain links TRBV6-5 with TRBJ1-3; the D gene is possibly TRBD1 (5 bases). The CDR3 extends over 14 amino acids. Trimming removed 8 bases from V and 4 bases from J, with 15 bases in between. The V gene's germline CDR1 is MNHEY and CDR2 SVGAGI.

The chain combines TRBV6-5 with TRBJ2-7, with 8 positions matching TRBD2. The germline V gene encodes CDR1 MNHEY and CDR2 SVGAGI. The CDR3 has 15 amino acids. With V trimmed by 6 bases and J by 6 bases, 13 bases remained unmatched. This CDR3 reads CASSPTGTSPVEQYF. The CDR3 nucleotides read TGTGCCAGCAGCCCAACCGGGACTAGTCCAGTCGAGCAGTACTTC.

The J gene is TRBJ1-1, the V gene TRBV2; no firm D call. CDR3 length: 14 amino acids. Trimming removed 4 bases from V and 2 bases from J, with 11 bases in between. Germline loops: CDR1 SNHLY, CDR2 FYNNEI. The DNA for the CDR3 is TGTGCCAGCAGTGTTTCCCGGTCTAACACTGAAGCTTTCTTT. It encodes CASSVSRSNTEAFF.

The chain joins TRBV7-2 to TRBJ1-2; tentative D call: TRBD1 (5 bases). The CDR3 sequence is 13 residues long. Per germline, CDR1 SGHTA and CDR2 FQGNSA. Trimming shortened V by 0 bases and J by 4 bases, and 6 bases separated the two germline ends. The CDR3: CASSLARAYGYTF. CDR3 in DNA: TGTGCCAGCAGCTTAGCCAGGGCCTATGGCTACACCTTC.

This clone was seen a handful of times. This chain joins TRBV20-1 and TRBJ1-2, with D unclear. The CDR3 sequence is 14 residues long. V dropped 3 bases and J dropped 4 bases, with 15 bases sitting between them. The germline V gene has CDR1 DFQATT and CDR2 SNEGSKA (reference sequence). The CDR3 DNA reads as TGCAGTGCTAGTCTCACTCAGGCACCCTATGGCTACACCTTC. Translating gives CSASLTQAPYGYTF.

The chain recombines TRBV10-3 with TRBJ2-7; D unclear. This CDR3 spans 13 amino acids. Per germline, CDR1 ENHRY and CDR2 SYGVKD. Trimming cost V 0 bases and J 5 bases, with 8 bases left between them. The DNA of the CDR3 is TGTGCCATCAGTGAGTCGTCGCAGGACGAGCAGTACTTC. Amino acid sequence: CAISESSQDEQYF.

The genes are TRBV7-2 and TRBJ2-5; tentatively, D is TRBD2 (6 bases). The CDR3 spans 15 residues. Trimming stripped 2 bases from V and 4 bases from J, with 14 bases between. From germline, CDR1 is SGHTA and CDR2 FQGNSA. The CDR3 spells CASSLNPGGTETQYF. The CDR3 region has the DNA TGTGCCAGCAGCTTAAATCCGGGCGGGACAGAGACCCAGTACTTC.

This chain links TRBV25-1 with TRBJ1-3; TRBD1 is a possible D gene (5 bases). The V and J ends lost 7 bases and 4 bases respectively, with 11 bases between them. In germline, CDR1 is MGHDK, CDR2 SYGVNS. The CDR3 extends over 13 amino acids. CDR3 amino acids: CASTGIMGNTIYF. DNA of the CDR3: TGTGCCAGCACAGGGATTATGGGAAACACCATATATTTT.

V and J are TRBV7-2 and TRBJ2-7; 7 bases line up with TRBD1. The trim removed 5 bases at V and 5 bases at J, leaving 6 bases unmatched. Germline loops: CDR1 SGHTA, CDR2 FQGNSA. This CDR3 contains 13 residues. The CDR3 loop reads CASSLQGQDEQYF. The CDR3 region has the DNA TGTGCCAGCAGCCTTCAAGGACAGGACGAGCAGTACTTC.

V and J are TRBV19 and TRBJ1-2, with D possibly being TRBD1 (5 bases). CDR1 LNHDA and CDR2 SQIVND come from the germline V gene (reference sequence). The CDR3 is 16 residues long. Trimming cost V 7 bases and J 0 bases, with 18 bases left between them. The CDR3 DNA is TGTGCCAGTATAATCGACGTGACAGCAGCTAACTATGGCTACACCTTC. It codes for CASIIDVTAANYGYTF.

The chain is built from TRBV5-6 and TRBJ2-1; 7 bases match TRBD2. CDR3 length equals 14 residues. The germline V gene has CDR1 SGHDT and CDR2 YYEEEE. J lost 3 bases, V lost 6 bases, and 6 bases had no gene match. The CDR3 DNA reads as TGTGCCAGCACCCCCTGGGGGGGCTACAATGAGCAGTTCTTC. Its translation: CASTPWGGYNEQFF.

The rearrangement uses TRBV3-1 (or the pseudogene TRBV3-2) and TRBJ1-1; D unclear. The V end lost 0 bases, the J end lost 1 base, and 6 bases lay between the germline ends. The CDR3 is 14 residues long. Germline CDR1 reads LGHDT; CDR2 reads YNNKEL (reference sequence). The CDR3 sequence: CASSQEGRNTEAFF. CDR3 in DNA: TGTGCCAGCAGCCAAGAGGGGAGGAACACTGAAGCTTTCTTT.